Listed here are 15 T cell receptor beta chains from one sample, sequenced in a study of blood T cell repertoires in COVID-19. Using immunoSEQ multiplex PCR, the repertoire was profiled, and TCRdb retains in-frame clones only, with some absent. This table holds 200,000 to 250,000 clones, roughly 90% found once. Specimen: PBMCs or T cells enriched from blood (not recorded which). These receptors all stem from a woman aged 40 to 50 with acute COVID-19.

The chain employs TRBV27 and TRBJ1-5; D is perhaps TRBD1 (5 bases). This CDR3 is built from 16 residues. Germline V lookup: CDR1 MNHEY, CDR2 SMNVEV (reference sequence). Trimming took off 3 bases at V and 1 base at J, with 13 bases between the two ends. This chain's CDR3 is CASSLGTGRSNQPQHF. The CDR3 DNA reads TGTGCCAGCAGTTTGGGTACAGGCAGAAGCAATCAGCCCCAGCATTTT.

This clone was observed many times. The CDR3 nucleotides read TGCAGTTCACAGGGCTCGAACACCGGGGAGCTGTTTTTT. Translating gives CSSQGSNTGELFF. This chain uses TRBV29-1 with TRBJ2-2, with a weak D call TRBD1 (6 bases). The CDR3 covers 13 residues. The V gene's germline CDR1 is SQVTM and CDR2 ANQGSEA.

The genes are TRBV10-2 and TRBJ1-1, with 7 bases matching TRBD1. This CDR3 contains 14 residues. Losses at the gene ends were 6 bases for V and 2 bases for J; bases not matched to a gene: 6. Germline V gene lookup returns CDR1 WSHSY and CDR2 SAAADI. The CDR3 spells CASRRGTENTEAFF. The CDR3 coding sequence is TGCGCCAGCAGGAGGGGGACAGAAAACACTGAAGCTTTCTTT.

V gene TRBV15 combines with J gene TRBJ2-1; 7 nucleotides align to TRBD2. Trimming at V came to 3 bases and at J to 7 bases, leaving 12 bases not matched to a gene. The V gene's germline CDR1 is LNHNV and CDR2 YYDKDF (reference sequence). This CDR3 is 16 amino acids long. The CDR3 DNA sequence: TGTGCCACCAGCAGGGGCTCAGCGGGGCTACAAAATGAGCAGTTCTTC. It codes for CATSRGSAGLQNEQFF.

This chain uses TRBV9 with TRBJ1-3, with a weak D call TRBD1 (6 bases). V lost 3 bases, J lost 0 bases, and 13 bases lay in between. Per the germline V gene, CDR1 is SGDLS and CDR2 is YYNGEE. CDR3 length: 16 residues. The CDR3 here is CASSASTGNSGNTIYF. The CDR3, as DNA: TGTGCCAGCAGCGCGAGCACAGGGAACTCTGGAAACACCATATATTTT.

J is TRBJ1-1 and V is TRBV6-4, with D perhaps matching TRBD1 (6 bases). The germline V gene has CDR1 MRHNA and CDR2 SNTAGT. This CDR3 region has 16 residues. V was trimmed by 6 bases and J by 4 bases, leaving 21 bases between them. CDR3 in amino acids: CASRKDSGVGGTEAFF. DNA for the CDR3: TGTGCCAGCAGGAAAGATTCAGGGGTTGGCGGCACTGAAGCTTTCTTT.

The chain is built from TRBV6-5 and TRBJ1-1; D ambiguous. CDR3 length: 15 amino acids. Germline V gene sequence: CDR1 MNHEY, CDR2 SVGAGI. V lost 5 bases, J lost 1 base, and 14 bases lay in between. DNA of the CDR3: TGTGCCAGCAGTCTCGGCGGCTCCAGGAACACTGAAGCTTTCTTT. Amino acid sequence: CASSLGGSRNTEAFF.

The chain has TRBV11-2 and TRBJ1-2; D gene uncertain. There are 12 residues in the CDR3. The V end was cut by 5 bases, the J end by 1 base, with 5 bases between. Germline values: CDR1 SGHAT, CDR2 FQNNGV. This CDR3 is CASSGSNYGYTF. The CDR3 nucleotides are TGTGCCAGCAGCGGGAGTAACTATGGCTACACCTTC.

CDR3 nucleotides: TGTGCCAGCAGCTCCCAGGGGGCGCTCCTTAACTATGGCTACACCTTC. Its translation: CASSSQGALLNYGYTF. The V and J genes are TRBV7-2 and TRBJ1-2; 8 bases match TRBD1. The V segment lost 4 bases and the J segment 1 base; nucleotides outside the gene matches: 8. CDR1 and CDR2 (germline): SGHTA, FQGNSA. The CDR3 is 16 residues long.

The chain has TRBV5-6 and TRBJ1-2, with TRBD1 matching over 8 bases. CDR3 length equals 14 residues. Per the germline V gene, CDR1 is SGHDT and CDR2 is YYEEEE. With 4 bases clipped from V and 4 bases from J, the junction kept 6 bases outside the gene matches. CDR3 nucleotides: TGTGCCAGCAGCGAGGACAGGGCGACCTATGGCTACACCTTC. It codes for CASSEDRATYGYTF.

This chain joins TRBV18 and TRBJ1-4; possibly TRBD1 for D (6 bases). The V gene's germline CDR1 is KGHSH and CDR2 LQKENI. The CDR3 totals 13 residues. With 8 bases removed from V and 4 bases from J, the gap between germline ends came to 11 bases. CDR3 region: CASQQGLNEKLFF. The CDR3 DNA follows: TGTGCCAGCCAACAGGGTCTTAATGAAAAACTGTTTTTT.

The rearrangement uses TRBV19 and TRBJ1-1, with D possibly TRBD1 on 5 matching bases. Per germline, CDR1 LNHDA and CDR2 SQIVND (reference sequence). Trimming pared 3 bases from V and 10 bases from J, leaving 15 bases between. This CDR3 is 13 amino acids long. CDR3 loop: CASSISQGRGAFF. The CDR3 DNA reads TGTGCCAGTAGTATTTCCCAGGGTAGGGGAGCTTTCTTT. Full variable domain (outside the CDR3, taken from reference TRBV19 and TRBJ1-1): DGGITQSPKYLFRKEGQNVTLSCEQNLNHDAMYWYRQDPGQGLRLIYYSQIVNDFQKGDIAEGYSVSREKKESFPLTVTSAQKNPTAFYLCASSISQGRGAFFGQGTRLTVV.

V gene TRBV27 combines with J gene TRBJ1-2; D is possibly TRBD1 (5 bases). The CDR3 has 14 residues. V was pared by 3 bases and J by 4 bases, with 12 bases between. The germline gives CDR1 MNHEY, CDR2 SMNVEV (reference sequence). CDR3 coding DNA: TGTGCCAGCAGTTTGGGGCCGAAGGGCTATGGCTACACCTTC. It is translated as CASSLGPKGYGYTF.

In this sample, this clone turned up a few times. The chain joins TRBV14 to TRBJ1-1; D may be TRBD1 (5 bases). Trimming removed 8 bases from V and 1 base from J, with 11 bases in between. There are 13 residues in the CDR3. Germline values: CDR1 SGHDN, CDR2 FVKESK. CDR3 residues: CASGRQGNTEAFF. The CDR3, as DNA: TGTGCCAGCGGTCGGCAGGGGAACACTGAAGCTTTCTTT.

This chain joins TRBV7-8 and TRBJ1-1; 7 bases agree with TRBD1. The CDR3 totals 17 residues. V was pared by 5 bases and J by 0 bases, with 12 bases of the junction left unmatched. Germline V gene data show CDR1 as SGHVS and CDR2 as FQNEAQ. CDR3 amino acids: CASSLVRTGPMNTEAFF. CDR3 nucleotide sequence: TGTGCCAGCAGCCTAGTCCGGACAGGCCCCATGAACACTGAAGCTTTCTTT.